Listed below are T cell receptor beta chains from one sample, sequenced in a study of blood T cells in healthy people across ages. TCRdb re-analysed the 5' RACE reads in MiXCR, keeping a single row per CDR3 protein. Among 790,000 or so distinct CDR3 sequences listed, about 56% were seen once. What was sequenced was blood. The receptors stem from a man in his forties or fifties in good health. Both conserved end residues are part of each CDR3. The D gene is left open where the match is weak. The size field is filled for only some rows; it gives once, few, many or a size class.

j_gene: TRBJ2-7
abundance: many
v_gene: TRBV7-9
d_gene: -
CDR3aa: CASSSKWEQYF
CDR3nt: TGTGCCAGCAGCTCGAAGTGGGAGCAGTACTTC

j_gene: TRBJ2-5
abundance: -
v_gene: TRBV20-1
d_gene: TRBD2
CDR3aa: CSARSRLAGGQETQYF
CDR3nt: TGCAGTGCTAGATCACGACTAGCGGGGGGCCAAGAGACCCAGTACTTC

j_gene: TRBJ2-6
abundance: -
v_gene: TRBV11-1
d_gene: TRBD1
CDR3aa: CASSLAPGTGEGANVLTF
CDR3nt: TGTGCCAGCAGCTTAGCGCCAGGGACAGGGGAAGGGGCCAACGTCCTGACTTTC

j_gene: TRBJ1-2
abundance: -
v_gene: TRBV6-2/TRBV6-3
d_gene: -
CDR3aa: CASRVMGEYGYTF
CDR3nt: TGTGCCAGCCGAGTGATGGGGGAGTATGGCTACACCTTC

j_gene: TRBJ1-5
abundance: -
v_gene: TRBV6-6
d_gene: -
CDR3aa: CASSYLLGAFSNQPQHF
CDR3nt: TGTGCCAGCAGTTACTTGTTGGGGGCCTTCAGCAATCAGCCCCAGCATTTT

j_gene: TRBJ2-3
abundance: -
v_gene: TRBV6-5
d_gene: -
CDR3aa: CASTMGQGQGTDTQYF
CDR3nt: TGTGCCAGCACCATGGGGCAGGGCCAGGGCACAGATACGCAGTATTTT

j_gene: TRBJ2-7
abundance: -
v_gene: TRBV4-1
d_gene: TRBD1
CDR3aa: CASSHNSGQGSNEQYF
CDR3nt: TGCGCCAGCAGCCATAATAGTGGACAGGGCTCCAATGAGCAGTACTTC

j_gene: TRBJ1-5
abundance: few
v_gene: TRBV20-1
d_gene: TRBD1
CDR3aa: CSASGPGQGDQPQHF
CDR3nt: TGCAGTGCTAGTGGACCGGGACAGGGAGACCAGCCCCAGCATTTT

j_gene: TRBJ1-2
abundance: -
v_gene: TRBV29-1
d_gene: -
CDR3aa: CSVRQTVNYGYTF
CDR3nt: TGCAGCGTCCGTCAGACAGTTAACTATGGCTACACCTTC

j_gene: TRBJ2-7
abundance: -
v_gene: TRBV9
d_gene: TRBD2
CDR3aa: CASATSGRAGEQYF
CDR3nt: TGTGCCAGCGCTACTAGCGGGAGGGCGGGGGAGCAGTACTTC

j_gene: TRBJ2-1
abundance: -
v_gene: TRBV15
d_gene: TRBD1
CDR3aa: CATSVRQGHNEQFF
CDR3nt: TGTGCCACCAGCGTTAGACAGGGCCACAATGAGCAGTTCTTC

j_gene: TRBJ2-1
abundance: -
v_gene: TRBV3-1
d_gene: -
CDR3aa: CASSQVGRESDEQFF
CDR3nt: TGTGCCAGCAGCCAAGTTGGACGGGAGTCCGATGAGCAGTTCTTC

j_gene: TRBJ1-2
abundance: -
v_gene: TRBV14
d_gene: TRBD1
CDR3aa: CASSQARDSVGGYTF
CDR3nt: TGTGCCAGCAGCCAAGCACGGGACAGTGTCGGCGGCTACACCTTC

j_gene: TRBJ2-6
abundance: -
v_gene: TRBV12-3/TRBV12-4
d_gene: TRBD1
CDR3aa: CASSIEVGQGGSGANVLTF
CDR3nt: TGTGCCAGCAGCATTGAAGTCGGACAGGGTGGCTCTGGGGCCAACGTCCTGACTTTC

j_gene: TRBJ2-2
abundance: -
v_gene: TRBV7-3
d_gene: TRBD1
CDR3aa: CASSPPGQGDGELFF
CDR3nt: TGTGCCAGCAGCCCTCCAGGACAGGGGGACGGGGAGCTGTTTTTT

j_gene: TRBJ1-4
abundance: -
v_gene: TRBV7-2
d_gene: -
CDR3aa: CASSQVTAINEKLFF
CDR3nt: TGTGCCAGCAGTCAAGTCACAGCCATTAATGAAAAACTGTTTTTT

j_gene: TRBJ2-4
abundance: many
v_gene: TRBV6-1
d_gene: -
CDR3aa: CASSEPPGIGKNIQYF
CDR3nt: TGTGCCAGCAGTGAACCCCCAGGGATAGGCAAAAACATTCAGTACTTC

j_gene: TRBJ1-4
abundance: -
v_gene: TRBV10-3
d_gene: -
CDR3aa: CAISESGAEGEKLFF
CDR3nt: TGTGCCATCAGTGAGTCGGGGGCCGAAGGTGAAAAACTGTTTTTT

j_gene: TRBJ1-5
abundance: few
v_gene: TRBV7-2
d_gene: -
CDR3aa: CASSLDGFGNQPQHF
CDR3nt: TGTGCCAGCAGCTTAGATGGGTTCGGCAATCAGCCCCAGCATTTT

j_gene: TRBJ2-7
abundance: -
v_gene: TRBV11-2
d_gene: -
CDR3aa: CASGLYYRVSDYEQYF
CDR3nt: TGTGCCAGCGGCTTATACTATAGGGTATCGGACTACGAGCAGTACTTC

j_gene: TRBJ1-1
abundance: -
v_gene: TRBV15
d_gene: -
CDR3aa: CAASSPTRNTEAFF
CDR3nt: TGTGCCGCCAGCAGTCCGACTAGGAACACTGAAGCTTTCTTT

j_gene: TRBJ1-2
abundance: -
v_gene: TRBV29-1
d_gene: -
CDR3aa: CSFWGSNYGYTF
CDR3nt: TGCAGCTTTTGGGGCAGCAACTATGGCTACACCTTC

j_gene: TRBJ2-7
abundance: -
v_gene: TRBV28
d_gene: -
CDR3aa: CASSHRIFGGDEQYF
CDR3nt: TGTGCCAGCAGTCACCGAATTTTCGGAGGGGATGAGCAGTACTTC

j_gene: TRBJ2-3
abundance: -
v_gene: TRBV7-2
d_gene: -
CDR3aa: CVSSLLGPGHTDTQYF
CDR3nt: TGTGTCAGCAGCTTATTGGGCCCGGGCCACACAGATACGCAGTATTTT

j_gene: TRBJ2-3
abundance: -
v_gene: TRBV6-2/TRBV6-3
d_gene: TRBD2
CDR3aa: CASSYEASGRVTDTQYF
CDR3nt: TGTGCCAGCAGTTACGAGGCCAGCGGGAGGGTCACAGATACGCAGTATTTT

j_gene: TRBJ2-1
abundance: -
v_gene: TRBV29-1
d_gene: TRBD1
CDR3aa: CSVENRGPYNEQFF
CDR3nt: TGCAGCGTTGAGAACAGGGGGCCGTACAATGAGCAGTTCTTC

j_gene: TRBJ1-5
abundance: -
v_gene: TRBV2
d_gene: -
CDR3aa: CASRAGDSNQPQHF
CDR3nt: TGTGCCAGCCGGGCAGGGGATAGCAATCAGCCCCAGCATTTT

j_gene: TRBJ2-3
abundance: -
v_gene: TRBV12-3/TRBV12-4
d_gene: -
CDR3aa: CASGWRGADFFTDTQYF
CDR3nt: TGTGCCAGCGGTTGGAGAGGGGCGGACTTCTTCACAGATACGCAGTATTTT

j_gene: TRBJ2-3
abundance: -
v_gene: TRBV18
d_gene: TRBD2
CDR3aa: CASSPKLAGAADTQYF
CDR3nt: TGTGCCAGCTCACCAAAACTAGCGGGAGCAGCAGATACGCAGTATTTT

j_gene: TRBJ1-5
abundance: -
v_gene: TRBV21-1
d_gene: -
CDR3aa: CASSTRQGLVGSNQPQHF
CDR3nt: TGTGCCAGCAGCACTCGACAGGGGTTAGTTGGTAGCAATCAGCCCCAGCATTTT

j_gene: TRBJ2-5
abundance: once
v_gene: TRBV25-1
d_gene: TRBD2
CDR3aa: CASSEGTIKETQYF
CDR3nt: TGTGCCAGCAGTGAAGGGACTATAAAAGAGACCCAGTACTTC

j_gene: TRBJ2-7
abundance: -
v_gene: TRBV7-6
d_gene: -
CDR3aa: CASSPVSTGTYEQYF
CDR3nt: TGTGCCAGCAGCCCCGTCTCGACGGGGACCTACGAGCAGTACTTC

j_gene: TRBJ2-3
abundance: -
v_gene: TRBV20-1
d_gene: -
CDR3aa: CSATRLESNTDTQYF
CDR3nt: TGCAGTGCTACCCGACTCGAATCAAACACAGATACGCAGTATTTT

j_gene: TRBJ1-4
abundance: -
v_gene: TRBV20-1
d_gene: -
CDR3aa: CSASRQSEKLFF
CDR3nt: TGCAGTGCTAGCAGGCAGTCCGAAAAACTGTTTTTT

j_gene: TRBJ2-1
abundance: -
v_gene: TRBV6-5
d_gene: -
CDR3aa: CASSYNRANEQFF
CDR3nt: TGTGCCAGCAGTTACAACAGGGCCAATGAGCAGTTCTTC

j_gene: TRBJ2-1
abundance: -
v_gene: TRBV9
d_gene: -
CDR3aa: CASSAHRSSHEQFF
CDR3nt: TGTGCCAGCAGCGCACACAGATCCTCCCATGAGCAGTTCTTC

j_gene: TRBJ2-1
abundance: -
v_gene: TRBV27
d_gene: TRBD2
CDR3aa: CASSSGTSGKDEQFF
CDR3nt: TGTGCCAGCAGTTCCGGGACTAGCGGGAAGGATGAGCAGTTCTTC

j_gene: TRBJ2-5
abundance: -
v_gene: TRBV6-6
d_gene: TRBD1
CDR3aa: CASSRPDRDLNQETQYF
CDR3nt: TGTGCCAGCAGTAGACCGGACAGGGACCTAAACCAAGAGACCCAGTACTTC

j_gene: TRBJ2-7
abundance: -
v_gene: TRBV28
d_gene: -
CDR3aa: CASSAGGPSYEQYF
CDR3nt: TGTGCCAGCAGTGCCGGAGGGCCTTCCTACGAGCAGTACTTC

j_gene: TRBJ2-1
abundance: -
v_gene: TRBV20-1
d_gene: -
CDR3aa: CSAGRRYEQFF
CDR3nt: TGCAGTGCGGGGCGGCGTTATGAGCAGTTCTTC

j_gene: TRBJ2-5
abundance: few
v_gene: TRBV5-1
d_gene: TRBD1
CDR3aa: CASSLGQGAFQETQYF
CDR3nt: TGCGCCAGCAGCTTGGGACAGGGGGCCTTTCAAGAGACCCAGTACTTC

j_gene: TRBJ2-4
abundance: few
v_gene: TRBV20-1
d_gene: -
CDR3aa: CSARERLGTMAKNIQYF
CDR3nt: TGCAGTGCTAGAGAACGCCTAGGGACAATGGCCAAAAACATTCAGTACTTC

j_gene: TRBJ2-1
abundance: -
v_gene: TRBV6-5
d_gene: TRBD2
CDR3aa: CASSRVLAGGDEQFF
CDR3nt: TGTGCCAGCAGCCGCGTACTAGCGGGGGGCGATGAGCAGTTCTTC

j_gene: TRBJ2-1
abundance: -
v_gene: TRBV7-9
d_gene: -
CDR3aa: CASSGPPEDNEQFF
CDR3nt: TGTGCCAGCAGCGGACCTCCCGAGGACAATGAGCAGTTCTTC

j_gene: TRBJ2-3
abundance: -
v_gene: TRBV21-1
d_gene: -
CDR3aa: CASSKFMGRGERDTQYF
CDR3nt: TGTGCCAGCAGCAAATTTATGGGTCGGGGGGAGAGGGATACGCAGTATTTT

j_gene: TRBJ2-3
abundance: -
v_gene: TRBV20-1
d_gene: -
CDR3aa: CSARPTEATFTDTQYF
CDR3nt: TGCAGTGCTAGACCGACCGAGGCGACATTCACAGATACGCAGTATTTT

j_gene: TRBJ2-7
abundance: -
v_gene: TRBV15
d_gene: TRBD1
CDR3aa: CATSRGQGMSYEQYF
CDR3nt: TGTGCCACCAGCAGGGGACAGGGGATGTCCTACGAGCAGTACTTC

j_gene: TRBJ1-1
abundance: once
v_gene: TRBV24-1
d_gene: TRBD1
CDR3aa: CATSADRYTEAFF
CDR3nt: TGTGCCACCAGTGCGGACAGGTACACTGAAGCTTTCTTT

j_gene: TRBJ2-3
abundance: -
v_gene: TRBV12-3/TRBV12-4
d_gene: TRBD2
CDR3aa: CASRIAGGPADTQYF
CDR3nt: TGTGCCAGCAGAATAGCGGGAGGGCCTGCAGATACGCAGTATTTT